This T cell receptor (beta chain) was sequenced in a study of early T cells in non-severe SARS-CoV-2 infection. About the research overall: Unsorted whole-blood RNA was sequenced in bulk, leaving chains unpaired. Points from the study as a whole: VDJdb matching favored anti-spike CD8 responses, missing private and CD4 specificities.

The TCR library protocol attached unique molecular identifiers to the individual cDNA molecules. From the 5' RACE reads, TCRdb called clonotypes with MiXCR, one entry per CDR3 protein. Counted here are fewer than 30,000 distinct CDR3 sequences, roughly 9.7% occurring once; the ten biggest clones make up about 13%. This clonotype was seen at least ten times. What it binds is not known. CDR3 length equals 15 residues. Germline CDR1 SGHTA, CDR2 FQGNSA. The V gene end was trimmed by 3 bases and the J gene end by 0 bases; junction bases not matched to a gene: 3. This sequence joins TRBV7-2 and TRBJ2-3; 7 bases agree with TRBD2. The sequenced sample consisted of whole blood. The clonotype comes from an adult who was a healthcare worker with PCR-confirmed SARS-CoV-2 infection or an uninfected control (not recorded which). CDR3 loop: CASSFSGESTDTQYF. In DNA, the CDR3 is TGTGCCAGCAGCTTCAGCGGGGAGAGCACAGATACGCAGTATTTT. Full variable domain (rest looked up from reference TRBV7-2 and TRBJ2-3): GAGVSQSPSNKVTEKGKDVELRCDPISGHTALYWYRQSLGQGLEFLIYFQGNSAPDKSGLPSDRFSAERTGGSVSTLTIQRTQQEDSAVYLCASSFSGESTDTQYFGPGTRLTVL.